This T cell receptor (beta chain) was identified during a study of OX40 agonist ivuxolimab in advanced cancers. At the level of the whole study: Ivuxolimab, which targeted the costimulatory receptor OX40 (CD134), was an agonistic, fully human IgG2 monoclonal antibody. Intravenous ivuxolimab was administered to patients every 2 weeks at six dose levels: 0.01, 0.1, 0.3, 1.5, 3 and 10 mg/kg. Of the roughly 52 dose-escalation patients, hepatocellular carcinoma was present in around 19, melanoma in approximately 15, renal cell carcinoma in 9 and head and neck cancer in 9. The dose-escalation cohort was approximately 83% male with a mean age of about 65 years, ranging from about 23 to 85. Patients were allowed to have had prior anti-PD-1, anti-PD-L1 or anti-CTLA-4 therapy, and 30% to 40% of the dose-escalation patients had previously received checkpoint inhibitors. Partial responses occurred in three dose-escalation patients: two with cutaneous melanoma and one with hepatocellular carcinoma. The purpose of peripheral TCRbeta sequencing was to test whether ivuxolimab changed TCR sequence diversity and led to clonal T-cell expansion. The paper describes the monotherapy dose-escalation part (N of about 47 patients) of the phase I trial of ivuxolimab.

Patients with a history of autoimmune disease or receiving systemic immunosuppression were excluded from the trial. Peripheral blood for TCR sequencing was collected from all dose cohorts at baseline, on cycle 4 day 1, and on cycle 7 day 1. Samples were obtained from an open-label, multicenter, first-in-human phase I dose-escalation trial of ivuxolimab. The trial enrolled adults with locally advanced or metastatic head and neck squamous cell, hepatocellular, melanoma or renal cell carcinoma. Before TCR sequencing, CD4+ T cells and CD8+ T cells from peripheral blood were sorted into separate populations. What the work shows at the level of the full study, not this receptor alone: Which antigens the clonally expanded peripheral T cells were specific for was not determined. Clonal expansion of both CD4+ and CD8+ blood T cells was observed from baseline to week 6 at doses 0.1 to 3.0 mg/kg. After ivuxolimab, CD8+ T cells had more expanded clones than CD4+ T cells on average. In partial responders in the 0.1-3.0 mg/kg groups, normalized peripheral clonal expansion was found to be among the lowest, especially among CD8+ T cells. Low levels of normalized T-cell clonal expansion were also seen in some patients who did not respond.

Trimming costs V 6 bases and J 0 bases, and their ends lie 6 bases apart. CDR1 and CDR2 were assigned from the germline V gene (reference sequence) as LNHDA and SQIVND. The cysteine opens and the phenylalanine closes a CDR3 of 14 amino acids. The read is trimmed to its CDR3 DNA, 42 bases read in frame from base 1. To sequence the TCRbeta CDR3 region, genomic DNA was isolated from the sorted cells. The immunoSEQ Assay was used to sequence the TCRbeta CDR3 regions. Imported from immuneACCESS, the table was reduced by TCRdb to in-frame sequences with V and J called. These copies leave out some clones; in studies compared against another copy, an unresolved V gene accounts for under half, and the cause of the remainder is not known. Within this sample are about 61,000 clones, with more than 80% of them counted one time only. The ten biggest clones cover approximately 1.8% of the sample. Note on this clone: The antigen it binds to is not known. No much larger clonotype is one base removed from it; base qualities were not supplied.

The sequence came from an adult with an advanced solid tumor such as melanoma, head and neck, liver or kidney cancer. Source: CD4+ or CD8+ T cells sorted from blood, taken in a trial of the OX40 agonist ivuxolimab. The chain links TRBV19 with TRBJ2-6; no confident D gene assignment can be made. This receptor carries the CDR3 CASRDRSGANVLTF. The DNA reads as follows: TGTGCCAGTAGAGATCGCTCTGGGGCCAACGTCCTGACTTTC.